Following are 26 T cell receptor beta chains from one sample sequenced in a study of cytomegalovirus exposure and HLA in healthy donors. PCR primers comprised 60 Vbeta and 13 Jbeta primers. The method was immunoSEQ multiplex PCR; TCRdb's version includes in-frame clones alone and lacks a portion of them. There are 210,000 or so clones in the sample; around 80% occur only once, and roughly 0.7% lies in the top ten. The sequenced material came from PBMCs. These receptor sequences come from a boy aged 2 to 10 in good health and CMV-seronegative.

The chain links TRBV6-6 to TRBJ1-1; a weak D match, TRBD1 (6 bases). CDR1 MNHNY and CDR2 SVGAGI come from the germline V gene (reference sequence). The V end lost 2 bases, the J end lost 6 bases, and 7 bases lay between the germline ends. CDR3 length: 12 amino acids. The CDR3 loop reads CASSYGGAEAFF. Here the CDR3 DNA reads TGTGCCAGCAGTTACGGGGGCGCTGAAGCTTTCTTT.

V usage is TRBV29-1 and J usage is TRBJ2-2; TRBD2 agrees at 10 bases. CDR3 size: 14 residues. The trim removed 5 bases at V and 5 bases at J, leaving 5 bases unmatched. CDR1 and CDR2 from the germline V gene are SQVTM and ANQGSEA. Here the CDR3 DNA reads TGCAGCGTTCCGACTAGCGGGCTTACCGGGGAGCTGTTTTTT. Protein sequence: CSVPTSGLTGELFF.

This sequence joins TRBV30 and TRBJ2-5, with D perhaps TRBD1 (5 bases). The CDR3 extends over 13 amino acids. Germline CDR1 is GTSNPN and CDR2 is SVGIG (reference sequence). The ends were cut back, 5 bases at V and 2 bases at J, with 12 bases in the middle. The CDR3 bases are TGTGCCTGGGACCCTGACAGTCAAGAGACCCAGTACTTC. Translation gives CAWDPDSQETQYF.

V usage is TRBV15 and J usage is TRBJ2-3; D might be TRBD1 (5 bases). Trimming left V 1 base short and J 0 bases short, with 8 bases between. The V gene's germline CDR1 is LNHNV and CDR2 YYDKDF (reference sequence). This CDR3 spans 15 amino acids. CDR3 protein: CATSRAPGSTDTQYF. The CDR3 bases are TGTGCCACCAGCAGAGCCCCAGGGAGCACAGATACGCAGTATTTT. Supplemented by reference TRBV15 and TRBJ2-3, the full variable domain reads DAMVIQNPRYQVTQFGKPVTLSCSQTLNHNVMYWYQQKSSQAPKLLFHYYDKDFNNEADTPDNFQSRRPNTSFCFLDIRSPGLGDTAMYLCATSRAPGSTDTQYFGPGTRLTVL.

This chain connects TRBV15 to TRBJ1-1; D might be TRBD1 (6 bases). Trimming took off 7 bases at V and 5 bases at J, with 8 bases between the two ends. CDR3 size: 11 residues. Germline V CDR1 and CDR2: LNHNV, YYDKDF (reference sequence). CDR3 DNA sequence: TGTGCCACCAAAAGGGGGACTGAAGCTTTCTTT. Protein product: CATKRGTEAFF.

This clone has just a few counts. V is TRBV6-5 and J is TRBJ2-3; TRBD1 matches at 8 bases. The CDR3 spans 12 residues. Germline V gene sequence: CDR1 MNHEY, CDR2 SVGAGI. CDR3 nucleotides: TGTGCTACAGGGGGTCCCACAGATACGCAGTATTTT. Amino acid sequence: CATGGPTDTQYF.

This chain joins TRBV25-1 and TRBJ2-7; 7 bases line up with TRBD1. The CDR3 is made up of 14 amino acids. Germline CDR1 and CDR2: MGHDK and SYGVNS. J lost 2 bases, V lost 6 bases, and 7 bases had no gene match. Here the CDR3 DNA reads TGTGCCAGCAGGCGGACAGGTCAAACCTACGAGCAGTACTTC. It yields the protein CASRRTGQTYEQYF.

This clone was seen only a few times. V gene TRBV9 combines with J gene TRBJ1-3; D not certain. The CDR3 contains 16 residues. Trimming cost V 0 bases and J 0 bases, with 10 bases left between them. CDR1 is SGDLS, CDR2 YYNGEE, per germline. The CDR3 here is CASSVVPTNSGNTIYF. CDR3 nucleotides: TGTGCCAGCAGCGTAGTCCCTACCAACTCTGGAAACACCATATATTTT.

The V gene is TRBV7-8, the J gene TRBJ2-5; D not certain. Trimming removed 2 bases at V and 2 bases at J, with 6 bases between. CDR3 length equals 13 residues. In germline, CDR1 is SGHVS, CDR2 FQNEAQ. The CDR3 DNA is TGTGCCAGCAGCTTAAATGTACAAGAGACCCAGTACTTC. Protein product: CASSLNVQETQYF.

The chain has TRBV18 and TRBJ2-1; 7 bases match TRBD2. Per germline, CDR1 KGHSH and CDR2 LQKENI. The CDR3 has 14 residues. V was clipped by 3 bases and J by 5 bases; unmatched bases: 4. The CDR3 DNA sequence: TGTGCCAGCTCACCCAGGGCGGGAGACAATGAGCAGTTCTTC. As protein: CASSPRAGDNEQFF.

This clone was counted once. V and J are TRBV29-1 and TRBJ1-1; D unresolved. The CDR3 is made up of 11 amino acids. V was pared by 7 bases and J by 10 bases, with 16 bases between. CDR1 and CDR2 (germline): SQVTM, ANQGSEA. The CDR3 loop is CSATENRGAFF. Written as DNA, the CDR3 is TGCAGCGCGACGGAGAACCGAGGAGCTTTCTTT.

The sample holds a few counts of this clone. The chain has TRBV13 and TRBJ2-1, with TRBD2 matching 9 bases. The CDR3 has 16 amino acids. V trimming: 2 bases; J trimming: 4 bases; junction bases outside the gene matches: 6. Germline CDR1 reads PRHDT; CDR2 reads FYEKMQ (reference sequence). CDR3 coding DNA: TGTGCCAGCAGCTTAACTCTAGCGGGGAGTTACAATGAGCAGTTCTTC. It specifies CASSLTLAGSYNEQFF.

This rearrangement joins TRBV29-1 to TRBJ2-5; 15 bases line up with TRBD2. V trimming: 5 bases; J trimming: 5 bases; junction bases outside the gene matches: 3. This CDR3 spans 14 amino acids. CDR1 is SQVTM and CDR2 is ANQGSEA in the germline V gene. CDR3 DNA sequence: TGCAGCGTTATCGGACTAGCGGGAGGGGAGACCCAGTACTTC. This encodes CSVIGLAGGETQYF.

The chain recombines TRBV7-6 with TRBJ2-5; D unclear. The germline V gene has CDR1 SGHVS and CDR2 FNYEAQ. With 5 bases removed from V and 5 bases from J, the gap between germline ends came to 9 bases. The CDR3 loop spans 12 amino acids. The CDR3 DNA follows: TGTGCCAGCAGCCTCACCCAGGAGACCCAGTACTTC. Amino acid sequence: CASSLTQETQYF.

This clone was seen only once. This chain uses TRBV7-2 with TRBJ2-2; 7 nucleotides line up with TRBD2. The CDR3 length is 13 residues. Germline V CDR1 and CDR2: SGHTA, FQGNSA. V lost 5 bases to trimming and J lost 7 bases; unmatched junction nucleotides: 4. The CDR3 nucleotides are TGTGCCAGCAGCCTGGGGAGGGGCGGGGAGCTGTTTTTT. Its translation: CASSLGRGGELFF.

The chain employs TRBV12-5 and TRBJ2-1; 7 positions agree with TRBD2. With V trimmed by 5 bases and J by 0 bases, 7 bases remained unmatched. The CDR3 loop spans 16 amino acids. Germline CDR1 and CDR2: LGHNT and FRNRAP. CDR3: CASGTGGGSSYNEQFF. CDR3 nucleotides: TGTGCTAGTGGTACCGGCGGGGGAAGCTCCTACAATGAGCAGTTCTTC.

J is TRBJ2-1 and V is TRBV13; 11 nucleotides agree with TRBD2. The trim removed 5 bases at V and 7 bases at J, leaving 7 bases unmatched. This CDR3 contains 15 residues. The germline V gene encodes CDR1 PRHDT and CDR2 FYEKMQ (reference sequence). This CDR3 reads CASSLRLAGMNEQFF. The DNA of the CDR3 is TGTGCCAGCAGCCTCAGACTAGCGGGAATGAATGAGCAGTTCTTC.

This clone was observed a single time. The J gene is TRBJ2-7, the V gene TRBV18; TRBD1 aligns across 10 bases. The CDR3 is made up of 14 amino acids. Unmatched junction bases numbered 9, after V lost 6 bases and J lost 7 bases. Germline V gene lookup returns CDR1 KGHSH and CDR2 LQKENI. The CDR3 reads CASSPRQGAGEQYF. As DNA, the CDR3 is TGTGCCAGCTCGCCCCGACAGGGGGCAGGGGAGCAGTACTTC.

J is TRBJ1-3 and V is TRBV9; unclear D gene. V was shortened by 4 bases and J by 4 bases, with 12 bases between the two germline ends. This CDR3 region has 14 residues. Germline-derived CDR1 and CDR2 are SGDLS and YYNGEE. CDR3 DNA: TGTGCCAGCAGCCCCCCAGGAGGAGGAAACACCATATATTTT. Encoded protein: CASSPPGGGNTIYF.

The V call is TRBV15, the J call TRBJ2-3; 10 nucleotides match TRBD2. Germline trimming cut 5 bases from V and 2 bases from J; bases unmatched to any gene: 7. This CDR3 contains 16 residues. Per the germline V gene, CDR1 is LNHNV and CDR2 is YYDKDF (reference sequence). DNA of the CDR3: TGTGCCACCAGCCCCCAGCGGGGGGGGCTCACAGATACGCAGTATTTT. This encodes CATSPQRGGLTDTQYF.

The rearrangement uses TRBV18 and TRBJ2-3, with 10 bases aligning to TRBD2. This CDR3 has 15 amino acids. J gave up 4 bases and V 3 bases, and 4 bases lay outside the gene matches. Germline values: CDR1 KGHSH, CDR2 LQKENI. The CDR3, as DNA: TGTGCCAGCTCACCTTCTAGCGGGAGTCCAGATACGCAGTATTTT. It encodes CASSPSSGSPDTQYF.

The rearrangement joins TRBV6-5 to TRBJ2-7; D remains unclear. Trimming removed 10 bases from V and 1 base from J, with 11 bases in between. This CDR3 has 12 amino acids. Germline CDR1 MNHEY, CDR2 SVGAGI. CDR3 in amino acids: CATRSVSYEQYF. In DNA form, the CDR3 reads TGTGCCACCAGGTCGGTATCCTACGAGCAGTACTTC.

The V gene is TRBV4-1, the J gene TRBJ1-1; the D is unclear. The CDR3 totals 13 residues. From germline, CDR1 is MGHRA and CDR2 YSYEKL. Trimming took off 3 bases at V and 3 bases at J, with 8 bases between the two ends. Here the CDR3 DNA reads TGCGCCAGCAGCCACGGGAGAGACACTGAAGCTTTCTTT. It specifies CASSHGRDTEAFF.

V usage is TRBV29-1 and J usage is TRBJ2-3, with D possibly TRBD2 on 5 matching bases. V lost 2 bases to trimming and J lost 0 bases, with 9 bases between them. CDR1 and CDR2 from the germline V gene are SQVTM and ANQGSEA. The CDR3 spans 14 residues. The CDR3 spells CSVEISVSTDTQYF. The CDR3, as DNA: TGCAGCGTTGAAATTAGCGTTAGCACAGATACGCAGTATTTT.

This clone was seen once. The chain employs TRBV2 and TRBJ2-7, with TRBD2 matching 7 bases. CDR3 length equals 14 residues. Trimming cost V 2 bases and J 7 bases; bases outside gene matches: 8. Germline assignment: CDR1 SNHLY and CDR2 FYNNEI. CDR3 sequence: CASSESGGLKEQYF. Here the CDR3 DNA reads TGTGCCAGCAGTGAATCGGGGGGTCTAAAAGAGCAGTACTTC. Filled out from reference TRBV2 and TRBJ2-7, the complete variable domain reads EPEVTQTPSHQVTQMGQEVILRCVPISNHLYFYWYRQILGQKVEFLVSFYNNEISEKSEIFDDQFSVERPDGSNFTLKIRSTKLEDSAMYFCASSESGGLKEQYFGPGTRLTVT.

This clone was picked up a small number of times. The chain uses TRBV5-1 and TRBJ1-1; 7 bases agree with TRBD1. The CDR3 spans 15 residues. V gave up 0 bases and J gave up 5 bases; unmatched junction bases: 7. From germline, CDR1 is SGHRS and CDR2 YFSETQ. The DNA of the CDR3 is TGCGCCAGCAGCTTGGCCAAGGGGGCAGGGACTGAAGCTTTCTTT. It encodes CASSLAKGAGTEAFF.